The TCR beta chain under discussion was sequenced for a study of blood T cell repertoires in COVID-19 (dated by TCRdb to between 2020 and 2021). Regarding the research as a whole: The collaborator samples originated in the United States, Italy and Spain and spanned the acute and convalescent phases of COVID-19. The prospective study material was composed of cDNA or gDNA derived from T cells, B-cell-depleted T cells, or PBMCs. The dataset comprised deeply sampled blood TCRbeta repertoires from subjects exposed to, actively infected with, or recovered from COVID-19. A freely available public database, intended as a resource for researchers studying the immune response to SARS-CoV-2, is where the repertoires were released. The samples were drawn from two sources: the first 160 participants of the ongoing ImmuneRACE study, and 1,000 to 1,500 subjects contributed by 6 global collaborators. The sample metadata nearly always contained a de-identified subject ID, COVID-19 status, age in years and sex. HLA class I and class II types, where available, came from metadata supplied by the sample provider rather than from assay-based typing. Results and caveats for the whole study, not just this receptor: How much clinical and demographic metadata was included differed by source and by participant, and the metadata was provided uncurated.

The immunoSEQ Assay, a bias-controlled multiplex PCR, was used to amplify TCRbeta CDR3 regions from genomic DNA. The authors processed their data as follows. Within the assay, amplification of reference gene primers was used to estimate how many nucleated cells each sample contained. Sequence reads were collapsed and filtered to measure the absolute abundance of every unique TCRbeta CDR3 rearrangement. For each sample, productive Simpson clonality was calculated as the square root of Simpson's diversity index across productive rearrangements. TCRdb retrieved this table from immuneACCESS and kept in-frame rearrangements only. Not all clones are present; in checked studies, unresolved V genes account for under half, and no reason is known for the remainder. Clone size and V and J calls were adopted from that table, with D and trimming inferred from the DNA. Recorded for this sample are fewer than 250,000 clones; almost 90% of them occurred a single time. The ten most abundant clones make up 2.7% of the sample.

On this clone itself: No antigen is known for it. No base qualities exist here, and no much larger clone lies one base off it.

Trimming leaves V shorter by 8 bases and J shorter by 8 bases, with the junction holding 13 bases beyond the gene matches. Reading from cysteine to phenylalanine, the CDR3 counts 13 amino acids. The kept DNA is CDR3 alone, 39 bases in frame from the first base. CDR1 and CDR2 are drawn from the germline V gene: SQVTM, ANQGSEA. Each collaborating institution followed its own protocols to collect whole blood in K2EDTA tubes. For TCRbeta analysis, collaborator samples were shipped as frozen whole blood, as isolated PBMCs, or as DNA extracted from either sample type. Material for sequencing was peripheral blood. This sequence uses TRBV29-1 and TRBJ1-1; 8 junctional bases match TRBD1. The receptor comes from a woman in her sixties or seventies with acute or convalescent COVID-19. This receptor carries the CDR3 CSLKRTGKGEAFF. The nucleotide sequence is TGCAGCTTGAAGAGGACAGGGAAGGGGGAAGCTTTCTTT. Beyond the CDR3, the reference TRBV29-1 and TRBJ1-1 genes provide the residues; the full variable domain reads: SAVISQKPSRDICQRGTSLTIQCQVDSQVTMMFWYRQQPGQSLTLIATANQGSEATYESGFVIDKFPISRPNLTFSTLTVSNMSPEDSSIYLCSLKRTGKGEAFFGQGTRLTVV.